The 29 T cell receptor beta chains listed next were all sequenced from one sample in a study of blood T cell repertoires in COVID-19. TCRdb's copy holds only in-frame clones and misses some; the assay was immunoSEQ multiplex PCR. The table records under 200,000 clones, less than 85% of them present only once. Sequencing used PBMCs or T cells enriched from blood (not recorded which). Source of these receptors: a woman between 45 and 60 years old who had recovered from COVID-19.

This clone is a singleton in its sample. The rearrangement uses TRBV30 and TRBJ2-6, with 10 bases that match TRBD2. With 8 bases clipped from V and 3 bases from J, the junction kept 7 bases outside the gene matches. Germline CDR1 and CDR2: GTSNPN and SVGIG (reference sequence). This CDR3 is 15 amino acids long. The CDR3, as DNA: TGTGCCGGATCTAGCGGGAGAGTTGGGGCCAACGTCCTGACTTTC. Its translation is CAGSSGRVGANVLTF.

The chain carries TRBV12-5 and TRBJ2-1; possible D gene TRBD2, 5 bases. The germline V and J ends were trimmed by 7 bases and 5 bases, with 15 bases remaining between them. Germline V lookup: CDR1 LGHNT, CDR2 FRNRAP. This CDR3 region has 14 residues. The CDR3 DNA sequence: TGTGCTAGTGCGGGAACCTCCGGCCACAATGAGCAGTTCTTC. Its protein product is CASAGTSGHNEQFF.

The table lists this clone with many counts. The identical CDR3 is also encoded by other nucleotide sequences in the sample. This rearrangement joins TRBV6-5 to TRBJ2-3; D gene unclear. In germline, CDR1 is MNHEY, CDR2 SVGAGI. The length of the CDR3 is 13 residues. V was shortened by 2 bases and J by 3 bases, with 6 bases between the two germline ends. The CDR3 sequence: CASSYGPTDTQYF. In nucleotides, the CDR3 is TGTGCCAGCAGTTACGGGCCGACAGATACGCAGTATTTT.

As DNA, the CDR3 is TGTGCCAGCAGTCTGTTAGCAACTAATGAAAAACTGTTTTTT. As protein: CASSLLATNEKLFF. The chain carries TRBV28 and TRBJ1-4; D is ambiguous. Germline V lookup: CDR1 MDHEN, CDR2 SYDVKM. CDR3 length equals 14 residues. V was trimmed by 5 bases and J by 0 bases, leaving 7 bases between them.

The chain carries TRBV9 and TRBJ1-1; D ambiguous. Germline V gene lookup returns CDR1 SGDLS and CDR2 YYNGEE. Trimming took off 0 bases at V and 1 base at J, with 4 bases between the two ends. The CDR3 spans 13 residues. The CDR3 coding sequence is TGTGCCAGCAGCGTAGAGCAGAACACTGAAGCTTTCTTT. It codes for CASSVEQNTEAFF.

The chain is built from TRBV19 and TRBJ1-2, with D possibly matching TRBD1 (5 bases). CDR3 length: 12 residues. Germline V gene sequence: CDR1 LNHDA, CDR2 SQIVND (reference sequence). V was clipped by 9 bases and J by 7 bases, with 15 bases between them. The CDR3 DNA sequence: TGTGCCAGCTTAGGCGGGGGGTCTGGCTACACCTTC. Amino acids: CASLGGGSGYTF.

The CDR3 region is CASRPGGLPPEAFF. CDR3 nucleotide sequence: TGTGCCAGCAGACCAGGGGGACTCCCGCCTGAAGCTTTCTTT. This chain links TRBV28 with TRBJ1-1, with 7 bases fitting TRBD1. V lost 6 bases, J lost 6 bases, and 10 bases stayed unmatched. The CDR3 length is 14 residues. Germline V gene data show CDR1 as MDHEN and CDR2 as SYDVKM.

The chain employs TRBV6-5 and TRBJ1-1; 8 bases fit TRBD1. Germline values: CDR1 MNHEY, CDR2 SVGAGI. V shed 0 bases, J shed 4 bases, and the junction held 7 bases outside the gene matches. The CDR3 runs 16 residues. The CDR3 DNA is TGTGCCAGCAGTTACTCGAGTTCAGGGGGCGCCACTGAAGCTTTCTTT. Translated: CASSYSSSGGATEAFF.

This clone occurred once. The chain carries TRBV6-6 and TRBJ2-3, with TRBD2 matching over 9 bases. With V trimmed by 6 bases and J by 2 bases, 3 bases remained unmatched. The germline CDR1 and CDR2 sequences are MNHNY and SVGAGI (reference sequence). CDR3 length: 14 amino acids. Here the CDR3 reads CASRGLAHTDTQYF. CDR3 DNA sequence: TGTGCCAGCAGAGGACTAGCGCACACAGATACGCAGTATTTT.

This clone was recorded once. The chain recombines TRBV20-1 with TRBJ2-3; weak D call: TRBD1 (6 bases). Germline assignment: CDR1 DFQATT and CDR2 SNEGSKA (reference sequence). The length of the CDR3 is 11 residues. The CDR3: CSAPRGDTQYF. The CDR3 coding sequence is TGCAGCGCCCCAAGGGGGGATACGCAGTATTTT.

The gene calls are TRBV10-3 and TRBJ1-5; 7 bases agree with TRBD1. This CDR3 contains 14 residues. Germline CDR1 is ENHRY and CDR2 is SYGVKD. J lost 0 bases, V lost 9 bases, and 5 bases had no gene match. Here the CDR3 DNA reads TGTGCCATAGGGACAGCGGATAGCAATCAGCCCCAGCATTTT. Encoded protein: CAIGTADSNQPQHF.

CDR3 nucleotides: TGTGCCAGCAGTTTCGTGGGGACACAAAGTACTGAAGCTTTCTTT. Its protein is CASSFVGTQSTEAFF. This chain joins TRBV7-2 and TRBJ1-1; the D gene is possibly TRBD1 (6 bases). V was cut by 6 bases and J by 5 bases, with 19 bases left in between. CDR3 size: 15 residues. Germline CDR1 is SGHTA and CDR2 is FQGNSA.

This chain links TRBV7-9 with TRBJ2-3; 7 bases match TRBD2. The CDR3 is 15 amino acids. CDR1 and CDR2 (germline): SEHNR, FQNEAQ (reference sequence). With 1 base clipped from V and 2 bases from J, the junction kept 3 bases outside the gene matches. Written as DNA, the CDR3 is TGTGCCAGCAGCTTAGGAGCGGGGTTCACAGATACGCAGTATTTT. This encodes CASSLGAGFTDTQYF.

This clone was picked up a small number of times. Here the CDR3 DNA reads TGTGCCAGCAGTTTGTGGTCGGGGGGGCGCGGGGCTTTCTTT. This sequence encodes CASSLWSGGRGAFF. The V call is TRBV28, the J call TRBJ1-1; D perhaps matches TRBD1 (6 bases). The V gene's germline CDR1 is MDHEN and CDR2 SYDVKM. The V and J ends lost 3 bases and 11 bases respectively, with 19 bases between them. The CDR3 runs 14 residues.

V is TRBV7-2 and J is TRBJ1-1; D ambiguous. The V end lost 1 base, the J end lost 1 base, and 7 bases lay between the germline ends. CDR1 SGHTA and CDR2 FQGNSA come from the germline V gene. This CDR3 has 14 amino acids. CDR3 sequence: CASSLGAGNTEAFF. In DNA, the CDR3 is TGTGCCAGCAGCTTAGGCGCGGGGAACACTGAAGCTTTCTTT.

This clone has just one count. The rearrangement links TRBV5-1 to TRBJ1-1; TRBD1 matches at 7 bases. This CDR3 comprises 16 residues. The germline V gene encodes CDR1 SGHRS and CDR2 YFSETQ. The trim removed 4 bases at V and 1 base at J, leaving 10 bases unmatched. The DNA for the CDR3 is TGCGCCAGCAGCATTGGAAACACAGGGGAGAACACTGAAGCTTTCTTT. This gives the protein CASSIGNTGENTEAFF.

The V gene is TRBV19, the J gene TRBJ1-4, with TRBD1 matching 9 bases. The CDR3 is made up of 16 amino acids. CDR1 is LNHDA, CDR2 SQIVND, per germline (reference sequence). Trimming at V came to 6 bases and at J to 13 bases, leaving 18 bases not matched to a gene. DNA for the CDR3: TGTGCCAGTAGGGGAAGCCAGGCACGGGACAGGGAAGGACTGTTTTTT. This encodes CASRGSQARDREGLFF.

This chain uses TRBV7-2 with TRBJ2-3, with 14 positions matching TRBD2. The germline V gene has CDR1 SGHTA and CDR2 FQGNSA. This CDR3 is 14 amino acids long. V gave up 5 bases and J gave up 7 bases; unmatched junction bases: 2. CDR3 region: CASSRTSGGYTQYF. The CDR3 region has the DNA TGTGCCAGCAGCCGGACTAGCGGGGGGTATACGCAGTATTTT.

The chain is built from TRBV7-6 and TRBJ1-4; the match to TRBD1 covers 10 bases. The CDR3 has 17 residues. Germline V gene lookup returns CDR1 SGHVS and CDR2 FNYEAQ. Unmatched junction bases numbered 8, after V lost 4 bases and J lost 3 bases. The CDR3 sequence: CASSSNRDRGSNEKLFF. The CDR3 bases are TGTGCCAGCAGCTCGAACCGGGACAGGGGTTCTAATGAAAAACTGTTTTTT.

CDR3 amino acids: CASSLGQVPGGNQPQHF. The CDR3 nucleotides are TGTGCCAGCAGTTTGGGACAGGTCCCTGGGGGCAATCAGCCCCAGCATTTT. The chain joins TRBV28 to TRBJ1-5, with TRBD1 identical over 8 bases. The germline V gene encodes CDR1 MDHEN and CDR2 SYDVKM. Trimming at V came to 3 bases and at J to 2 bases, leaving 9 bases not matched to a gene. The CDR3 contains 17 residues.

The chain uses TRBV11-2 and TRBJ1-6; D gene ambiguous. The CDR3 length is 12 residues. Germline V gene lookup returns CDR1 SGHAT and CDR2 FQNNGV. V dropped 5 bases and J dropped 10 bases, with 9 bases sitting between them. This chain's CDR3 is CASSPIGSPLHF. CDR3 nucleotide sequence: TGTGCCAGCAGCCCAATCGGGTCACCCCTCCACTTT.

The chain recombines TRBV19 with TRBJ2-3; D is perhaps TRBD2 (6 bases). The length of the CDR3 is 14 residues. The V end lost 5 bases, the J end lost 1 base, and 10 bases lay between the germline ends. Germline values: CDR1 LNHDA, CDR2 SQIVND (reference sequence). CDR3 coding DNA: TGTGCCAGTAGTCGTAGCGGTCGCACAGATACGCAGTATTTT. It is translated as CASSRSGRTDTQYF.

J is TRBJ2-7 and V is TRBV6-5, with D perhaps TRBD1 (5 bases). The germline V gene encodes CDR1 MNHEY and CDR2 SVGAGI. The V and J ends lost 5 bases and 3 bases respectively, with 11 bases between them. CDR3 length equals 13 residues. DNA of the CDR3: TGTGCCAGCAGTAGTGGGGCAGACTACGAGCAGTACGTC. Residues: CASSSGADYEQYV.

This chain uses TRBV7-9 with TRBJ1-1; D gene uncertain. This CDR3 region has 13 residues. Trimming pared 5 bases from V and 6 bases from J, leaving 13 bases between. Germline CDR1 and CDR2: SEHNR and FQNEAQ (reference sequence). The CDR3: CASSPPGRAEAFF. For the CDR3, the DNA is TGTGCCAGCAGCCCCCCAGGCCGCGCTGAAGCTTTCTTT.

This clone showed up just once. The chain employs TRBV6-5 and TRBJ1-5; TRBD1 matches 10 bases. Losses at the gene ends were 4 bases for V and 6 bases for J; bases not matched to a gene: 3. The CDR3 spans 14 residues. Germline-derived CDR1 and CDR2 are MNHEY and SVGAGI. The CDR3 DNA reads TGTGCCAGCAGTTGGACAGGGGGTGGTCAGCCCCAGCATTTT. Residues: CASSWTGGGQPQHF.

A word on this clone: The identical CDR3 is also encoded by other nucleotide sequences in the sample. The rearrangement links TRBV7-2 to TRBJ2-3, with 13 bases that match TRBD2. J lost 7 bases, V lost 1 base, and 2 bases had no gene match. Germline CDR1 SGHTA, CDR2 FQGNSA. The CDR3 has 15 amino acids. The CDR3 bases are TGTGCCAGCAGCTTAGAGGGACTAGCGGGGTATACGCAGTATTTT. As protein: CASSLEGLAGYTQYF.

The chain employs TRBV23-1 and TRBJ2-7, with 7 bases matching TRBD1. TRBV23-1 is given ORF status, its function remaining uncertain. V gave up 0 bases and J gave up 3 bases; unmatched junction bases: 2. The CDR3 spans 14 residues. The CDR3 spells CASSQSGTVYEQYV. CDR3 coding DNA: TGCGCCAGCAGTCAATCGGGGACAGTCTACGAGCAGTACGTC.

The CDR3 sequence is CASSNGDTNYNEQFF. The DNA for the CDR3 is TGCGCCAGCAGCAATGGGGACACCAACTACAATGAGCAGTTCTTC. The chain recombines TRBV5-1 with TRBJ2-1; perhaps TRBD1 as D (6 bases). Germline V gene lookup returns CDR1 SGHRS and CDR2 YFSETQ. This CDR3 contains 15 residues. Trimming pared 4 bases from V and 3 bases from J, leaving 14 bases between.

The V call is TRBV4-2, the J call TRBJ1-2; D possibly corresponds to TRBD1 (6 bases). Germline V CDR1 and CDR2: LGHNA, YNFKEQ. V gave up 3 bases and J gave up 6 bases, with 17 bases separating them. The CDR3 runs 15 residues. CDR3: CASSQGLDRKDGYTF. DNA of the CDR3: TGTGCCAGCAGCCAGGGTTTGGACAGAAAAGATGGCTACACCTTC.